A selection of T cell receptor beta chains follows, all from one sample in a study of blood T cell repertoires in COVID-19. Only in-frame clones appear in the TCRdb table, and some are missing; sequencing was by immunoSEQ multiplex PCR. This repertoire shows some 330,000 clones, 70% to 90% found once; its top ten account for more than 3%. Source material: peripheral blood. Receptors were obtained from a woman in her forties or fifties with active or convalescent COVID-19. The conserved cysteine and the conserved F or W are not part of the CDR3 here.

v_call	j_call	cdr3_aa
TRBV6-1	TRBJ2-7	ASSEYRGPYEQY
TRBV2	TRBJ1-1	ASTGDRDTEAF
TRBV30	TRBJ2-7	AWSGRDRGLHEQY
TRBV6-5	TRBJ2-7	ASSYSGAASSYEQY
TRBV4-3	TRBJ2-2	ASSLSPGQNTGELF
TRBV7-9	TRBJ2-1	ASSFVNRDNEQF
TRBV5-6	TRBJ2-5	ASSFGGSQETQY
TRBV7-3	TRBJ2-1	ASSRSGAYNEQF
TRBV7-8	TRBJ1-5	ASSSDRDYSSNQPQH
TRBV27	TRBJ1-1	ASSLQAHTEAF
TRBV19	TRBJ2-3	ASSAVITDTQY
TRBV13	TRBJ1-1	ASSLTLRENTEAF
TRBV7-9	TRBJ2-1	AGWTGVPYNEQF
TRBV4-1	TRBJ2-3	ASSPRTSGSTTDTQY
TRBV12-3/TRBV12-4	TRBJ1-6	ASTRDRASPLH
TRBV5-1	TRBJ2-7	ASSFEGGRAGEQY
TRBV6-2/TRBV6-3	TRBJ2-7	ASSYRGLSGPYEQY
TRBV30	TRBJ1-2	AWSVWREKGYT
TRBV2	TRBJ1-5	ASSDTNQPQH
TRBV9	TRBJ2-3	ASGQLADYTDTQY
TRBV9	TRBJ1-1	ASSVGNRGTEAF
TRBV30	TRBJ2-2	ALLPGTTNTGELF
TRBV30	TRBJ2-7	AWNRGLSYEQY
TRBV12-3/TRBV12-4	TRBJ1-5	ASSPGGNQPQH
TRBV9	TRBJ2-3	ASSVDPSGGATDTQY
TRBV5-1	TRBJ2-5	ASSSAFSLAGDGAETQY
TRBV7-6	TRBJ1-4	ASSLALQGTGSEKLF
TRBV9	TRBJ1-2	ASSSTTGNYGYT
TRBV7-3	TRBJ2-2	ASSLTYGELF
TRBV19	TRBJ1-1	ASSEVGSEAF
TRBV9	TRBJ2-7	ASSPRDSTYEQY
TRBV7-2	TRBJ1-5	ASSLVGTGGNQPQH
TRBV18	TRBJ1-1	ASSPTTGGNTEAF
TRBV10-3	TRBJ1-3	AISDAGSSGNTIY
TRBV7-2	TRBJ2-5	ASSKRGLAGKETQY
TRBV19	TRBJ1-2	ASSPSGTGRSANYGYT
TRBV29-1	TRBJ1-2	SVDGEHGYT
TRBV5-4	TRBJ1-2	ASSTETYGYT
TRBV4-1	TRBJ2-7	ASSQEPFEGGSYEQY
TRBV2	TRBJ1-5	ASSTDGSYQPQH
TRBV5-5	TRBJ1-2	ASSFGDSSYYGYT
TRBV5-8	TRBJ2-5	ASSHRTGEETQY
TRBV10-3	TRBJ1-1	AISEVAGNTEAF
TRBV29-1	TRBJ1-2	SVPIRTGANYGYT
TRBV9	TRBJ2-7	ASSGGGYEQY
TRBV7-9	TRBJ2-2	ASTKRYAAEGTGELF
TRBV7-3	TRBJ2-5	ASSLTSSGQETQY
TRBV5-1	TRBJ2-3	ASSHNVAGGPPDTQY
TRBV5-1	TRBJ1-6	ASSDSGNSPLH
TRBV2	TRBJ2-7	ASSEAISEPGFYEQY
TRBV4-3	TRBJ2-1	ASSQGTGESNEQF
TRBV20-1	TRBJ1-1	SASLGVGLTEAF
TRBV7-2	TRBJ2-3	ASRRPGLATDTQY
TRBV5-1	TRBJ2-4	ASSLPGTGKNIQY
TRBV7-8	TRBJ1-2	ASSPGTGDYGYT